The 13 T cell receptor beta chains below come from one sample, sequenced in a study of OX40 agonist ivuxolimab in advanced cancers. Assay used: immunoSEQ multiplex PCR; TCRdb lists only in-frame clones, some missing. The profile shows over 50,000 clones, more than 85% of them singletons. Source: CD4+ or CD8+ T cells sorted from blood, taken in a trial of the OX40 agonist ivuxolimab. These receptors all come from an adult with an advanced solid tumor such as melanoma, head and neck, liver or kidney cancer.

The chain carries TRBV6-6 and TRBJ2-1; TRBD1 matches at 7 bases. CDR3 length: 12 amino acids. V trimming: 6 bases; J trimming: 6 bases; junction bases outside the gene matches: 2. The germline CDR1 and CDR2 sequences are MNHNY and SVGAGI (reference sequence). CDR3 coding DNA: TGTGCCAGCAGACAGGGGTTCAATGAGCAGTTCTTC. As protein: CASRQGFNEQFF.

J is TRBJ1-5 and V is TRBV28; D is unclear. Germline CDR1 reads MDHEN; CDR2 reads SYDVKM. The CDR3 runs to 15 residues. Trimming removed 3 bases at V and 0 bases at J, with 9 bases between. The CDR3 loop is CASSFPMGSNQPQHF. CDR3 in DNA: TGTGCCAGCAGTTTCCCGATGGGTAGCAATCAGCCCCAGCATTTT.

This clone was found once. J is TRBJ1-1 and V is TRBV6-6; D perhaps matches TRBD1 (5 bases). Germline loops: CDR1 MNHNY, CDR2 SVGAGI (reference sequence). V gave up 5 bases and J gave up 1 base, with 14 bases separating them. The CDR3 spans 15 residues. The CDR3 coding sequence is TGTGCCAGCAGTCCCCGGGACGGGTCGAACACTGAAGCTTTCTTT. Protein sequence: CASSPRDGSNTEAFF.

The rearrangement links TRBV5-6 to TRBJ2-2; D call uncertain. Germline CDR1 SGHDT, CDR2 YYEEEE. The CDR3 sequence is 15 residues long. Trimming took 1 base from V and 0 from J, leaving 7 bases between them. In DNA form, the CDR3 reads TGTGCCAGCAGCTTGCCCCAGACGAACACCGGGGAGCTGTTTTTT. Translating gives CASSLPQTNTGELFF.

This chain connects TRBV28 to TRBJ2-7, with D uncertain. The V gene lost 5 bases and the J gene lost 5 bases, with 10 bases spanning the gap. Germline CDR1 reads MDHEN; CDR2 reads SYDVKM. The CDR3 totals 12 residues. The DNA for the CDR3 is TGTGCCAGCAGTGCTCCGGGTAACGAGCAGTACTTC. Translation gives CASSAPGNEQYF.

The CDR3 reads CASSLEDRLRQPQHF. CDR3 nucleotides: TGCGCCAGCAGCTTGGAGGACAGGTTGAGGCAGCCCCAGCATTTT. This chain joins TRBV5-1 and TRBJ1-5, with 7 bases lining up with TRBD1. V lost 0 bases and J lost 7; bases outside the gene matches: 7. The germline gives CDR1 SGHRS, CDR2 YFSETQ. This CDR3 has 15 residues.

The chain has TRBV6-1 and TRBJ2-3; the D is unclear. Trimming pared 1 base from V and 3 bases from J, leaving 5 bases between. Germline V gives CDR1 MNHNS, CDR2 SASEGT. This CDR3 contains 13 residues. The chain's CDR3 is CASSEVVTDTQYF. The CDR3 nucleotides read TGTGCCAGCAGTGAAGTAGTGACAGATACGCAGTATTTT.

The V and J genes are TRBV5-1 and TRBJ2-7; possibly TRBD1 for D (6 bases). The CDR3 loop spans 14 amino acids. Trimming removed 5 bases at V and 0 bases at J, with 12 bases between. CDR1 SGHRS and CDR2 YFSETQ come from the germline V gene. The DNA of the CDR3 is TGCGCCAGCAGGTCCGGGACAACCTCCTACGAGCAGTACTTC. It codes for CASRSGTTSYEQYF.

The CDR3 reads CASSYSGFMNTEAFF. As DNA, the CDR3 is TGTGCCAGCAGTTATTCAGGCTTCATGAACACTGAAGCTTTCTTT. V is TRBV28 and J is TRBJ1-1; D is ambiguous. The CDR3 length is 15 residues. Trimming shortened V by 4 bases and J by 0 bases, and 12 bases separated the two germline ends. Germline V lookup: CDR1 MDHEN, CDR2 SYDVKM.

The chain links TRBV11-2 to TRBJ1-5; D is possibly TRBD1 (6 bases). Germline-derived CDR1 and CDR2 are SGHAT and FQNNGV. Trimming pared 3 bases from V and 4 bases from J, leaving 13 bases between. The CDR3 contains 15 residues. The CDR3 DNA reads TGTGCCAGCAGCTTTGGTGGACAGAGTAATCAGCCCCAGCATTTT. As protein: CASSFGGQSNQPQHF.

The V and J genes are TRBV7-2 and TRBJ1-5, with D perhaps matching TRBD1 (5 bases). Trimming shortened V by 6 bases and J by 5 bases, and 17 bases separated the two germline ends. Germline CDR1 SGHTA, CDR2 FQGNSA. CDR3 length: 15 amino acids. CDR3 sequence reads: CASSLRSGPDQPQHF. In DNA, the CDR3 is TGTGCCAGCAGTCTTAGGTCGGGACCCGATCAGCCCCAGCATTTT.

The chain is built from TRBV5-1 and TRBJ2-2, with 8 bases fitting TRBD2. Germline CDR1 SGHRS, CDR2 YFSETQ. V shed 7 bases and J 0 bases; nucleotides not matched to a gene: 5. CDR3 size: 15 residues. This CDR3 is CASSLAGPNTGELFF. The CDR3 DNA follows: TGCGCCAGCTCTTTAGCGGGACCGAACACCGGGGAGCTGTTTTTT.

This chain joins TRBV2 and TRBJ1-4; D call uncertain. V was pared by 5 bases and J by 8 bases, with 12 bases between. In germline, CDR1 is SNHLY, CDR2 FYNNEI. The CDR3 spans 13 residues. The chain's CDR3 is CASSRGVGEKLFF. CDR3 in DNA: TGTGCCAGCAGTCGCGGGGTTGGGGAAAAACTGTTTTTT.